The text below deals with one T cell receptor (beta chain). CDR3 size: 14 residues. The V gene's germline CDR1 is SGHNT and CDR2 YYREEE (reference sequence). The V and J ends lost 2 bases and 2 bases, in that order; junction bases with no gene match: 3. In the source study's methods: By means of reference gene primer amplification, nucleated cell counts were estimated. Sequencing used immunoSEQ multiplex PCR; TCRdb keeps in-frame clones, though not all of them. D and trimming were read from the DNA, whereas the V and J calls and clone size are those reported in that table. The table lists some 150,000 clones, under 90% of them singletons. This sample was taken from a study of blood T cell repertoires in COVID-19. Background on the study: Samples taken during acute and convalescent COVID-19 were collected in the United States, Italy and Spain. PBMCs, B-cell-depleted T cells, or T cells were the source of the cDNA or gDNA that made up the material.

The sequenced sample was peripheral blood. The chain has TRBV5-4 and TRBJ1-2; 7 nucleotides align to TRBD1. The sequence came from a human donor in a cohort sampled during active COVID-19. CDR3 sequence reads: CASSFKTGNYGYTF. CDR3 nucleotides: TGTGCCAGCAGCTTCAAGACAGGGAACTATGGCTACACCTTC.